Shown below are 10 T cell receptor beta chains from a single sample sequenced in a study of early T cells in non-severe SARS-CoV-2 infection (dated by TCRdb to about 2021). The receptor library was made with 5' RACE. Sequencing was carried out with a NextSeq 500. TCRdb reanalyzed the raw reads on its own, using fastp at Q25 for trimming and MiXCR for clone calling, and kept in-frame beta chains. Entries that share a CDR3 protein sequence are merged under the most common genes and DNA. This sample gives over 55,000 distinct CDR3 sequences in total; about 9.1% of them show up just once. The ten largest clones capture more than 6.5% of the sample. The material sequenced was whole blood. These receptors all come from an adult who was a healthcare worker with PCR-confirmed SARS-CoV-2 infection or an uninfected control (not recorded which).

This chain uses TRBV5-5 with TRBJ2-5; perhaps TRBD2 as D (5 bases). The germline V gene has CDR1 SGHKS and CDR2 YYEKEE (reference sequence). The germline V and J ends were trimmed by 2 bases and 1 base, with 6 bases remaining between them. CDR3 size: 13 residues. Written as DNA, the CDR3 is TGTGCCAGCAGCTTAAGCGGCCAAGAGACCCAGTACTTC. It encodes CASSLSGQETQYF.

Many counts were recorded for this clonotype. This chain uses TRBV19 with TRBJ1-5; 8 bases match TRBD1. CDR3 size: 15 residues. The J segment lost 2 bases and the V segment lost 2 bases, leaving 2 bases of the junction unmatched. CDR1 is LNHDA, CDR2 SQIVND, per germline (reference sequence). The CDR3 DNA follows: TGTGCCAGTAGTATACGGGGACAGGGCAATCAGCCCCAGCATTTT. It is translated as CASSIRGQGNQPQHF.

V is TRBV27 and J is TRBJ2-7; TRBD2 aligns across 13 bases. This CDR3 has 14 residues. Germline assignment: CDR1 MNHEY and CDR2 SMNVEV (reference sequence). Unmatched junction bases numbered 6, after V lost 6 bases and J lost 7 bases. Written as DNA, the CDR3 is TGTGCCAGCAGCACGGGACTAGCGGGACGGGAGCAGTACTTC. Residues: CASSTGLAGREQYF.

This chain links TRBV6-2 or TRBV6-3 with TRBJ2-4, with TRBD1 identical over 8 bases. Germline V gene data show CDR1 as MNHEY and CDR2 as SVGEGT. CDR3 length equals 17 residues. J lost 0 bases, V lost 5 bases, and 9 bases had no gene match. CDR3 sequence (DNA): TGTGCCAGCAGTGAGGACAGGGCGGTCCTAGCCAAAAACATTCAGTACTTC. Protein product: CASSEDRAVLAKNIQYF.

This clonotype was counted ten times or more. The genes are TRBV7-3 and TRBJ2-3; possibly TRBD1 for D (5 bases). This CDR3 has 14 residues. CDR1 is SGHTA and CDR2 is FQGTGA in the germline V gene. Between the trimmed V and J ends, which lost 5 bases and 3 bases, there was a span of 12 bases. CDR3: CASSKKDITDTQYF. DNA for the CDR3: TGTGCCAGCAGCAAGAAGGACATTACAGATACGCAGTATTTT.

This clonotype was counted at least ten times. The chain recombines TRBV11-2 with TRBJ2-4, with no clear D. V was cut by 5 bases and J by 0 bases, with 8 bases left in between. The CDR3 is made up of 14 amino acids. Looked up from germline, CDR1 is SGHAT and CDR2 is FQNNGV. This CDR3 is CASSPSLAKNIQYF. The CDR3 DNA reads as TGTGCCAGCAGCCCATCTCTAGCCAAAAACATTCAGTACTTC.

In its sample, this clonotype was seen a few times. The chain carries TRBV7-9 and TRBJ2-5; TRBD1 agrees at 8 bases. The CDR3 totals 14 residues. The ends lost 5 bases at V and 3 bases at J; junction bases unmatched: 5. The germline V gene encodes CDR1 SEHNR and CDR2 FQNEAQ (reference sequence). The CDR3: CASSPRQGKETQYF. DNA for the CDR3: TGTGCCAGCAGCCCCCGACAGGGGAAAGAGACCCAGTACTTC.

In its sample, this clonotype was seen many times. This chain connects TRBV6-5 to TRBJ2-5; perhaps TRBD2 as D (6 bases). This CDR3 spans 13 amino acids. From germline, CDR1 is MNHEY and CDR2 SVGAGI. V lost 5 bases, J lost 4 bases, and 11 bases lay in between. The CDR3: CASSPYGGETQYF. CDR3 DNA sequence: TGTGCCAGCAGTCCATACGGGGGAGAGACCCAGTACTTC.

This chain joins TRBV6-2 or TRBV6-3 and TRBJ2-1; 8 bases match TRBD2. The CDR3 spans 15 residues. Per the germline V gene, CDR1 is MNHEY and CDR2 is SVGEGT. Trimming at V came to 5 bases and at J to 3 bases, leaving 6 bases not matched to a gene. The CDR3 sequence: CASSPGGEYYNEQFF. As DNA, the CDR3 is TGTGCCAGCAGTCCGGGGGGGGAGTACTACAATGAGCAGTTCTTC.

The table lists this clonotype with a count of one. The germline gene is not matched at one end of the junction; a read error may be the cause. In DNA, the CDR3 is TGTGCCAGCAGTTCCCCGGGACAGCACCCCTACGAGCGGTACTTC. Residues: CASSSPGQHPYERYF. V and J are TRBV28 and TRBJ2-7, with 7 bases that match TRBD1. There are 15 residues in the CDR3. The germline gives CDR1 MDHEN, CDR2 SYDVKM.